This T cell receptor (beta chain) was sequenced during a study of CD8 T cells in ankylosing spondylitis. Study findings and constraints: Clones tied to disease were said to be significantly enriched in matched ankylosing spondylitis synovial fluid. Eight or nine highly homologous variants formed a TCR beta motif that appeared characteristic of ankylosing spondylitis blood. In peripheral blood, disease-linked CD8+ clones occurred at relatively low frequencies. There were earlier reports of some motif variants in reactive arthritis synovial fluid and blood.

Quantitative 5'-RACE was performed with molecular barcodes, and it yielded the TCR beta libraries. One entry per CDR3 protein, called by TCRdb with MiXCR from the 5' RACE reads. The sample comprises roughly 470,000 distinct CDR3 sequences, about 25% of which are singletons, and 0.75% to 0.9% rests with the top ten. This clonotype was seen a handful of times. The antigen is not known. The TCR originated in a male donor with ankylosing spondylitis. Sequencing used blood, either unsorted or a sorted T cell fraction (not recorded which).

For the CDR3, the DNA is TGTGCCAGCACAGGGAGGGTGCCTTACACCGGGGAGCTGTTTTTT. Protein product: CASTGRVPYTGELFF. The chain combines TRBV12-3 or TRBV12-4 with TRBJ2-2; 7 bases agree with TRBD2. The CDR3 spans 15 residues. Trimming removed 7 bases from V and 3 bases from J; junction bases left unmatched: 8.